These 9 T cell receptor beta chains were all obtained from the same sample, sequenced in a study of CD8 T cells in ankylosing spondylitis. Overall study results and limits: Within ankylosing spondylitis blood, a TCR beta motif made up of eight or nine highly homologous variants appeared to be characteristic.

These TCRs' antigens remain unknown. TCRdb called the 5' RACE reads again in MiXCR, with one record for every CDR3 protein. The table shows around 490,000 distinct CDR3 sequences, with roughly 5.3% occurring only once. The sample taken for sequencing was blood, either unsorted or a sorted T cell fraction (not recorded which). All receptors come from a male donor with ankylosing spondylitis.

This clonotype came up many times. The rearrangement uses TRBV11-1 and TRBJ2-1; D may be TRBD1 or TRBD2 (5 bases each). The germline V and J ends were trimmed by 5 bases and 9 bases, with 29 bases remaining between them. Germline CDR1 reads SGHAT; CDR2 reads FQDESV (reference sequence). CDR3 length: 18 amino acids. In DNA, the CDR3 is TGTGCCAGCAGCATCCCCCGCCAGGGCAAGAGTTGGGGGAGTGAGCAGTTCTTC. It codes for CASSIPRQGKSWGSEQFF.

This chain links TRBV20-1 with TRBJ2-1, with TRBD2 identical over 14 bases. V was pared by 5 bases and J by 4 bases, with 7 bases of the junction left unmatched. The length of the CDR3 is 16 residues. The germline CDR1 and CDR2 sequences are DFQATT and SNEGSKA (reference sequence). CDR3 protein: CSAPGTSGGSYNEQFF. CDR3 nucleotide sequence: TGCAGTGCTCCCGGGACTAGCGGGGGAAGTTACAATGAGCAGTTCTTC.

This clonotype has ten or more counts. This rearrangement joins TRBV4-2 to TRBJ1-5, with D maybe TRBD1 (5 bases). This CDR3 has 14 residues. Per germline, CDR1 LGHNA and CDR2 YNFKEQ. Between the trimmed V and J ends, which lost 4 bases and 7 bases, there was a span of 14 bases. The CDR3 DNA sequence: TGTGCCAGCAGCCCATACTGGGGGAACCAGCCCCAGCATTTT. This gives the protein CASSPYWGNQPQHF.

The chain combines TRBV28 with TRBJ2-7; no reliable D call. CDR3 length: 13 residues. The ends were cut back, 3 bases at V and 3 bases at J, with 9 bases in the middle. The germline CDR1 and CDR2 sequences are MDHEN and SYDVKM. The CDR3 region is CASSLHKDYEQYF. In nucleotides, the CDR3 is TGTGCCAGCAGTTTGCACAAGGACTACGAGCAGTACTTC.

This clonotype was seen ten or more times. The chain links TRBV20-1 to TRBJ2-7; D remains unclear. The CDR3 is 10 residues long. In germline, CDR1 is DFQATT, CDR2 SNEGSKA (reference sequence). Trimming removed 5 bases at V and 3 bases at J, with 5 bases between. CDR3 DNA sequence: TGCAGTGCTGGAAGCTACGAGCAGTACTTC. Translated: CSAGSYEQYF.

In its sample, this clonotype was seen many times. The J gene is TRBJ1-1, the V gene TRBV5-1; D unclear. This CDR3 region has 16 residues. Germline V gene sequence: CDR1 SGHRS, CDR2 YFSETQ. Trimming removed 1 base from V and 0 bases from J, with 13 bases in between. The CDR3 DNA sequence: TGCGCCAGCAGCTTGTCGCGGATTTCGGTGAACACTGAAGCTTTCTTT. Protein product: CASSLSRISVNTEAFF.

This clonotype was seen at least ten times. J is TRBJ1-4 and V is TRBV28, with 7 positions matching TRBD1. V lost 6 bases and J lost 6; bases outside the gene matches: 10. Germline V gene sequence: CDR1 MDHEN, CDR2 SYDVKM. This CDR3 has 15 residues. CDR3 sequence: CASSHKQGFDEKLFF. DNA of the CDR3: TGTGCCAGCAGCCATAAACAGGGGTTCGATGAAAAACTGTTTTTT.

This clonotype was recorded many times. V and J are TRBV5-1 and TRBJ2-2, with 9 bases aligning to TRBD2. The germline CDR1 and CDR2 sequences are SGHRS and YFSETQ. The junction had 2 bases not matched to a gene; V was cut back by 4 bases and J by 1 base. The CDR3 totals 15 residues. DNA for the CDR3: TGCGCCAGCAGCCCGACTAGCGGGAACACCGGGGAGCTGTTTTTT. Protein: CASSPTSGNTGELFF.

This clonotype was seen repeatedly, ten times or more. This rearrangement joins TRBV4-3 to TRBJ1-4; D is unclear. V was clipped by 0 bases and J by 5 bases, with 13 bases between them. CDR1 LGHNA and CDR2 YSLEER come from the germline V gene. This CDR3 has 16 residues. The CDR3: CASSQDLRPINEKLFF. The CDR3 DNA is TGCGCCAGCAGCCAAGATCTGAGACCGATAAATGAAAAACTGTTTTTT.